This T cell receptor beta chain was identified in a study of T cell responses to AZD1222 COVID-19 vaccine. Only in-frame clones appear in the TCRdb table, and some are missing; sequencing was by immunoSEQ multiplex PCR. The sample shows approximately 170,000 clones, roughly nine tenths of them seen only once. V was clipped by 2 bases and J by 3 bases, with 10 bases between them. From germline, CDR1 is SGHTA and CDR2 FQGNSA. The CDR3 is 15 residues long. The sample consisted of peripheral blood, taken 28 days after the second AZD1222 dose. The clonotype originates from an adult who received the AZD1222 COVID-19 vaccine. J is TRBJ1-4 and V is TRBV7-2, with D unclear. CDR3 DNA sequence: TGTGCCAGCAGCTTAAGTCGGCGGGCTAATGAAAAACTGTTTTTT. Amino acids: CASSLSRRANEKLFF.